Below, 27 T cell receptor beta chains from the same sample are listed, as sequenced in a study of CD4 T cells in relation to SARS-CoV-2 and coronaviruses. Before the COVID-19 pandemic, during about 2010-2019, CD4+ T cells were taken from unexposed donors. TCRdb's copy holds only in-frame clones and misses some; the assay was immunoSEQ multiplex PCR. Seen here are tens of thousands of clones, about 94% observed once, and the top ten hold approximately 0.15%. The sample taken for sequencing was naive CD4+ T cells from PBMCs. Subset given: naive CD4+ T cells isolated by negative enrichment. The receptors shown here come from a human donor in good health.

The chain links TRBV6-6 to TRBJ1-3, with no clear D. The CDR3 is 14 amino acids. Germline CDR1 reads MNHNY; CDR2 reads SVGAGI (reference sequence). Trimming took off 0 bases at V and 4 bases at J, with 7 bases between the two ends. CDR3 protein: CASSYSTAGNTIYF. The CDR3 DNA reads TGTGCCAGCAGTTACTCCACAGCGGGAAACACCATATATTTT.

The genes are TRBV19 and TRBJ2-2; TRBD2 matches at 9 bases. CDR1 and CDR2 from the germline V gene are LNHDA and SQIVND (reference sequence). CDR3 size: 17 residues. V lost 5 bases, J lost 6 bases, and 13 bases stayed unmatched. CDR3 DNA: TGTGCCAGTAGTCCGGGACTAGCTCCCGGAAGTGCCGGGGAGCTGTTTTTT. The encoded protein is CASSPGLAPGSAGELFF.

This rearrangement joins TRBV2 to TRBJ1-5; 11 nucleotides match TRBD1. CDR3 length: 16 amino acids. Trimming removed 1 base from V and 5 bases from J; junction bases left unmatched: 4. CDR1 is SNHLY and CDR2 is FYNNEI in the germline V gene. The CDR3 DNA reads as TGTGCCAGCAGTGAAGATGGGGGACAGGGGGATCAGCCCCAGCATTTT. Amino acids: CASSEDGGQGDQPQHF.

The rearrangement joins TRBV29-1 to TRBJ2-7; 10 bases are shared with TRBD1. The CDR3 has 12 amino acids. V dropped 5 bases and J dropped 5; count of bases not matched to a gene: 3. The germline V gene encodes CDR1 SQVTM and CDR2 ANQGSEA. The CDR3 DNA is TGCAGCGTTCGACAGGGGGCCAACGAGCAGTACTTC. It is translated as CSVRQGANEQYF.

The V call is TRBV5-1, the J call TRBJ2-3, with 12 bases lining up with TRBD2. V was clipped by 5 bases and J by 0 bases; unmatched bases: 22. CDR3 size: 22 residues. The germline V gene has CDR1 SGHRS and CDR2 YFSETQ. This CDR3 reads CASRLRSRFRTSGVPSTDTQYF. The CDR3 DNA follows: TGCGCCAGCAGACTTAGGTCGAGGTTCCGGACTAGCGGGGTCCCTAGCACAGATACGCAGTATTTT.

The chain joins TRBV19 to TRBJ2-1; D unclear. V was pared by 6 bases and J by 9 bases, with 15 bases between. Germline V lookup: CDR1 LNHDA, CDR2 SQIVND (reference sequence). This CDR3 has 13 residues. The CDR3 DNA follows: TGTGCCAGTAGCTCCGACTTGGCCGGTGAGCAGTTCTTC. Its translation is CASSSDLAGEQFF. Looking up the rest from reference TRBV19 and TRBJ2-1 gives the full variable domain: DGGITQSPKYLFRKEGQNVTLSCEQNLNHDAMYWYRQDPGQGLRLIYYSQIVNDFQKGDIAEGYSVSREKKESFPLTVTSAQKNPTAFYLCASSSDLAGEQFFGPGTRLTVL.

The gene calls are TRBV2 and TRBJ2-4; possible D gene TRBD2, 5 bases. CDR1 is SNHLY and CDR2 is FYNNEI in the germline V gene. This CDR3 spans 16 amino acids. The germline V and J ends were trimmed by 4 bases and 7 bases, with 20 bases remaining between them. The CDR3: CASSVRLRGPGNIQYF. The CDR3 DNA follows: TGTGCCAGCAGTGTACGCCTACGCGGCCCGGGGAACATTCAGTACTTC.

The chain couples TRBV2 to TRBJ2-7, with TRBD2 identical over 8 bases. Germline CDR1 is SNHLY and CDR2 is FYNNEI. The CDR3 extends over 14 amino acids. V lost 7 bases to trimming and J lost 0 bases; unmatched junction nucleotides: 5. DNA for the CDR3: TGTGCCAGCACTACTAGCGGAAGCTCCTACGAGCAGTACTTC. It encodes CASTTSGSSYEQYF.

The gene calls are TRBV20-1 and TRBJ1-5; D is unclear. Per the germline V gene, CDR1 is DFQATT and CDR2 is SNEGSKA (reference sequence). With 3 bases removed from V and 2 bases from J, the gap between germline ends came to 8 bases. The CDR3 is 13 amino acids. CDR3 nucleotide sequence: TGCAGTGCTAGTAGGAGAGGCAATCAGCCCCAGCATTTT. Residues: CSASRRGNQPQHF.

The V gene is TRBV6-1, the J gene TRBJ1-2; D remains unclear. Germline V gene lookup returns CDR1 MNHNS and CDR2 SASEGT. This CDR3 spans 13 amino acids. The V gene lost 0 bases and the J gene lost 8 bases, with 10 bases spanning the gap. CDR3 coding DNA: TGTGCCAGCAGTGAAGCGGCCGGGGTAGGCTACACCTTC. This translates into CASSEAAGVGYTF.

J is TRBJ2-6 and V is TRBV3-1 (or the pseudogene TRBV3-2); D is perhaps TRBD2 (5 bases). V was shortened by 4 bases and J by 0 bases, with 19 bases between the two germline ends. The germline gives CDR1 LGHDT, CDR2 YNNKEL (reference sequence). This CDR3 spans 19 amino acids. Here the CDR3 reads CASSPVYRDVGSGANVLTF. CDR3 nucleotide sequence: TGTGCCAGCAGCCCCGTTTACCGGGATGTCGGCTCTGGGGCCAACGTCCTGACTTTC.

This chain links TRBV19 with TRBJ2-3, with a weak D call TRBD2 (5 bases). This CDR3 is built from 18 residues. V was trimmed by 0 bases and J by 6 bases, leaving 22 bases between them. CDR1 and CDR2 from the germline V gene are LNHDA and SQIVND (reference sequence). Here the CDR3 DNA reads TGTGCCAGTAGTATAGATCTATACGGCGGGCCCCTTCCTGATACGCAGTATTTT. Translating it yields CASSIDLYGGPLPDTQYF.

CDR3 sequence reads: CATSSPTNVNEQYF. DNA for the CDR3: TGTGCCACCAGTTCCCCCACAAACGTCAACGAGCAGTACTTC. This rearrangement joins TRBV24-1 to TRBJ2-7; no clear D. V gave up 6 bases and J gave up 5 bases, with 16 bases separating them. Per the germline V gene, CDR1 is KGHDR and CDR2 is SFDVKD. The length of the CDR3 is 14 residues.

This sequence joins TRBV6-1 and TRBJ1-1; D gene ambiguous. Germline V gives CDR1 MNHNS, CDR2 SASEGT. The CDR3 has 14 amino acids. The V and J ends lost 10 bases and 0 bases respectively, with 15 bases between them. Here the CDR3 DNA reads TGTGCCATCTCCCGTGGGTTCATGAACACTGAAGCTTTCTTT. Translating it yields CAISRGFMNTEAFF.

This chain uses TRBV10-2 with TRBJ2-1, with 16 bases identical to TRBD2. CDR3 length equals 19 residues. In germline, CDR1 is WSHSY, CDR2 SAAADI. The V segment lost 6 bases and the J segment 5 bases; nucleotides outside the gene matches: 13. The CDR3 sequence: CASREGLAGGPFSHNEQFF. The CDR3 DNA is TGCGCCAGCAGGGAGGGACTAGCGGGAGGGCCGTTTTCCCACAATGAGCAGTTCTTC.

The V gene is TRBV7-9, the J gene TRBJ1-4; 9 bases are a match to TRBD1. V lost 4 bases to trimming and J lost 8 bases; unmatched junction nucleotides: 5. The CDR3 contains 14 residues. Germline assignment: CDR1 SEHNR and CDR2 FQNEAQ (reference sequence). In DNA, the CDR3 is TGTGCCAGCAGCTCGGGACAGGGCAGGGAAAAACTGTTTTTT. Translation gives CASSSGQGREKLFF.

This chain connects TRBV28 to TRBJ2-3; 8 nucleotides align to TRBD2. CDR1 and CDR2 (germline): MDHEN, SYDVKM. The CDR3 loop spans 15 amino acids. Unmatched junction bases numbered 8, after V lost 6 bases and J lost 3 bases. The CDR3 DNA reads TGTGCCAGCAGCTCAAGCGGGAGTGGGACAGATACGCAGTATTTT. As protein: CASSSSGSGTDTQYF.

This chain links TRBV19 with TRBJ2-7; a possible D gene is TRBD2 (6 bases). The V end was cut by 1 base, the J end by 5 bases, with 12 bases between. Germline-derived CDR1 and CDR2 are LNHDA and SQIVND (reference sequence). The CDR3 has 14 residues. The CDR3 sequence is CASSIGLVVHEQYF. The DNA for the CDR3 is TGTGCCAGTAGTATAGGACTAGTCGTCCACGAGCAGTACTTC.

V and J are TRBV19 and TRBJ2-1; 7 bases match TRBD1. The length of the CDR3 is 13 residues. Losses at the gene ends were 10 bases for V and 7 bases for J; bases not matched to a gene: 10. Germline CDR1 and CDR2: LNHDA and SQIVND (reference sequence). The CDR3 loop is CATAARGRNEQFF. Written as DNA, the CDR3 is TGTGCCACCGCCGCGAGGGGGCGTAATGAGCAGTTCTTC.

The CDR3 sequence is CASSPAGTGGNEQYF. The CDR3 DNA reads TGTGCCAGCAGTCCCGCCGGGACAGGGGGCAACGAGCAGTACTTC. The chain is built from TRBV28 and TRBJ2-7; 12 bases match TRBD1. V lost 5 bases and J lost 5; bases outside the gene matches: 7. This CDR3 has 15 residues. The germline V gene encodes CDR1 MDHEN and CDR2 SYDVKM.

The V call is TRBV9, the J call TRBJ2-3; D remains unclear. The germline V gene has CDR1 SGDLS and CDR2 YYNGEE. This CDR3 comprises 13 residues. Deletions cut 3 bases from V and 7 bases from J, with 12 bases between. The CDR3 DNA is TGTGCCAGCAGCGGCTACTCTGAGCATACGCAGTATTTT. Encoded protein: CASSGYSEHTQYF.

V is TRBV7-2 and J is TRBJ2-7, with 13 bases lining up with TRBD2. Germline-derived CDR1 and CDR2 are SGHTA and FQGNSA. The length of the CDR3 is 16 residues. V lost 6 bases to trimming and J lost 3 bases; unmatched junction nucleotides: 8. The CDR3 here is CASRPTLAGGIYEQYF. As DNA, the CDR3 is TGTGCCAGCAGACCCACACTAGCGGGAGGGATCTACGAGCAGTACTTC.

V and J are TRBV27 and TRBJ2-1, with 7 bases lining up with TRBD2. V was pared by 6 bases and J by 2 bases, with 10 bases of the junction left unmatched. Germline assignment: CDR1 MNHEY and CDR2 SMNVEV (reference sequence). CDR3 length: 16 amino acids. The CDR3 reads CASSSIAGITYNEQFF. CDR3 coding DNA: TGTGCCAGCAGCTCAATAGCGGGTATAACCTACAATGAGCAGTTCTTC.

The V and J genes are TRBV7-9 and TRBJ1-1; possible D gene TRBD1, 5 bases. V gave up 2 bases and J gave up 1 base, with 14 bases separating them. Germline V CDR1 and CDR2: SEHNR, FQNEAQ (reference sequence). The CDR3 length is 16 residues. CDR3 sequence (DNA): TGTGCCAGCAGCTTAAGGTCAACAGGCCGGAACACTGAAGCTTTCTTT. Residues: CASSLRSTGRNTEAFF.

The chain is built from TRBV5-1 and TRBJ2-1, with D unresolved. Germline CDR1 SGHRS, CDR2 YFSETQ. The CDR3 sequence is 15 residues long. V was pared by 0 bases and J by 7 bases, with 14 bases between. DNA of the CDR3: TGCGCCAGCAGCTTGGTGGCAGGCCGCCGAAATGAGCAGTTCTTC. Translation gives CASSLVAGRRNEQFF.

The chain links TRBV28 to TRBJ1-2; tentative D call: TRBD1 (5 bases). This CDR3 spans 15 amino acids. Germline V lookup: CDR1 MDHEN, CDR2 SYDVKM. V shed 2 bases and J shed 3 bases, with 13 bases lying between them. CDR3 residues: CASSLVARTHYGYTF. In DNA, the CDR3 is TGTGCCAGCAGTTTAGTAGCAAGGACACACTATGGCTACACCTTC.

The chain carries TRBV6-5 and TRBJ2-1; TRBD2 is a possible D gene (5 bases). V lost 0 bases and J 0 bases, leaving 6 bases between the germline ends. CDR3 size: 15 residues. CDR1 is MNHEY and CDR2 is SVGAGI in the germline V gene. CDR3 loop: CASSYSGSSYNEQFF. For the CDR3, the DNA is TGTGCCAGCAGTTACTCGGGGAGCTCCTACAATGAGCAGTTCTTC.